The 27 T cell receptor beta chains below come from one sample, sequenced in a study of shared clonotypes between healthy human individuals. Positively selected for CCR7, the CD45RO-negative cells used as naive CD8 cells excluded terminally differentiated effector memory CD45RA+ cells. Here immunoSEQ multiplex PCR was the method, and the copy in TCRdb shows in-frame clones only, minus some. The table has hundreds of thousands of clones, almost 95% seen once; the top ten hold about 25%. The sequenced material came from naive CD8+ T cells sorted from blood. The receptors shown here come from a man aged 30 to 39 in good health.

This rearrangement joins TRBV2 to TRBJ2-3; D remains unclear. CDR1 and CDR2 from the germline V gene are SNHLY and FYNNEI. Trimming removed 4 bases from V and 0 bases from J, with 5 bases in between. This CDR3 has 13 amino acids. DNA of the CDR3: TGTGCCAGCAGTGTTCCGAGCACAGATACGCAGTATTTT. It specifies CASSVPSTDTQYF.

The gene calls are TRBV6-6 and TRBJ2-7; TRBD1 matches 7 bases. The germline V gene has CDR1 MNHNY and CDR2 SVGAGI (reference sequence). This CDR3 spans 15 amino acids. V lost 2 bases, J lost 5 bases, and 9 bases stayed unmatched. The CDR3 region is CASSYASSTGNEQYF. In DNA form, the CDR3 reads TGTGCCAGCAGTTACGCCAGTTCGACAGGGAACGAGCAGTACTTC.

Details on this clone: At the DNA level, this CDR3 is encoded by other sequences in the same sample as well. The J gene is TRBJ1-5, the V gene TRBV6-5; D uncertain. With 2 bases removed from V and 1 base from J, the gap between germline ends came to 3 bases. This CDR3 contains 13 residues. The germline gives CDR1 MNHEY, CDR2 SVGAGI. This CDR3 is CASSYGSNQPQHF. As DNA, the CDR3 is TGTGCCAGCAGTTACGGCAGCAATCAGCCCCAGCATTTT.

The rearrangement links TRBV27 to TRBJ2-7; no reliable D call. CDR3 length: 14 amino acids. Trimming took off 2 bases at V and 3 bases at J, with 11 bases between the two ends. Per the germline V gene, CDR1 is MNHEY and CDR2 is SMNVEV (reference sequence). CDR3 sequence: CASSLRSGNYEQYF. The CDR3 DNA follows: TGTGCCAGCAGTTTAAGGTCTGGGAACTACGAGCAGTACTTC.

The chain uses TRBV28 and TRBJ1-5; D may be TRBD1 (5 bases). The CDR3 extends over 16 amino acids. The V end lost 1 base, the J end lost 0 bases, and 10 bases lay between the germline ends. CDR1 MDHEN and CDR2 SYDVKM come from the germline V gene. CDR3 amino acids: CASSLYTGPSNQPQHF. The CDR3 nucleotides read TGTGCCAGCAGTTTATACACAGGACCTAGCAATCAGCCCCAGCATTTT.

DNA of the CDR3: TGTGCCAGTAGTGCCCGGGGACAGGGTCACTACGAGCAGTACTTC. This codes for CASSARGQGHYEQYF. V usage is TRBV19 and J usage is TRBJ2-7, with 9 positions matching TRBD1. With V trimmed by 5 bases and J by 3 bases, 8 bases remained unmatched. The germline CDR1 and CDR2 sequences are LNHDA and SQIVND (reference sequence). This CDR3 comprises 15 residues.

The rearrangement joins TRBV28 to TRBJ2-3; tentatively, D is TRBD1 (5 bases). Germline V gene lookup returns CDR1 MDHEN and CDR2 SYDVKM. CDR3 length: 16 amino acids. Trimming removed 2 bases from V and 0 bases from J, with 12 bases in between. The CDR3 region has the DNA TGTGCCAGCAGTTTAGGGGCGACGATAAGCACAGATACGCAGTATTTT. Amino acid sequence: CASSLGATISTDTQYF.

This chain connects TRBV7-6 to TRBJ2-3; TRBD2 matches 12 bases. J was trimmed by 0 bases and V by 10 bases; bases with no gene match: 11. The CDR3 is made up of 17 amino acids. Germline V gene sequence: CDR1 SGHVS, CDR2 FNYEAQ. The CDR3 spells CATSDFGTSGSTDTQYF. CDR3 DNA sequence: TGTGCCACCTCCGATTTTGGGACTAGCGGGAGCACAGATACGCAGTATTTT.

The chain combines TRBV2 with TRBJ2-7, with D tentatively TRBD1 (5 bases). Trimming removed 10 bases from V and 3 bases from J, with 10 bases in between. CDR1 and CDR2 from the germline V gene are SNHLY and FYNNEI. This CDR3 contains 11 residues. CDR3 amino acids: CAILTDYEQYF. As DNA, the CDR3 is TGTGCCATTCTGACAGACTACGAGCAGTACTTC.

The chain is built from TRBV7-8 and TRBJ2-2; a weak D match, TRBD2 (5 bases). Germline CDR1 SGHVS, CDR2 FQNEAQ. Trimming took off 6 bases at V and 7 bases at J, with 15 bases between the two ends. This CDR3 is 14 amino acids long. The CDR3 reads CASSFGVNGGELFF. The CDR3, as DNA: TGTGCCAGCAGTTTCGGGGTGAACGGCGGGGAGCTGTTTTTT.

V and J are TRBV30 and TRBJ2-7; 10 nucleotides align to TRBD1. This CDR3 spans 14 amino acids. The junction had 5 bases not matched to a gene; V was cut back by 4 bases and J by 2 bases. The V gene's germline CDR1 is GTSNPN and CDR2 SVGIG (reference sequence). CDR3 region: CAWNGQGGTYEQYF. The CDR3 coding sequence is TGTGCCTGGAACGGACAGGGGGGAACCTACGAGCAGTACTTC.

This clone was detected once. In nucleotides, the CDR3 is TGTGCCAGCAGCCCTAGTTCGGAGAGCTCCTACAATGAGCAGTTCTTC. This encodes CASSPSSESSYNEQFF. This chain connects TRBV7-3 to TRBJ2-1, with D unresolved. The length of the CDR3 is 16 residues. Germline CDR1 and CDR2: SGHTA and FQGTGA. V was pared by 5 bases and J by 0 bases, with 14 bases between.

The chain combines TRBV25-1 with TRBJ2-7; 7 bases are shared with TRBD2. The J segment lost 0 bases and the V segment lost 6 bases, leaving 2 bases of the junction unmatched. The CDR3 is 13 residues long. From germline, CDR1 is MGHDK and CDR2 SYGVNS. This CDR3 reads CASRGGVSYEQYF. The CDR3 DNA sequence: TGTGCCAGCAGGGGGGGGGTCTCCTACGAGCAGTACTTC.

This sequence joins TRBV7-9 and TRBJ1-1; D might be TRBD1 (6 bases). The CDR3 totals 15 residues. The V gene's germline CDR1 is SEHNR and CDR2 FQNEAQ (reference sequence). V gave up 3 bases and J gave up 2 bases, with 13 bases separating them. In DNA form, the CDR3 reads TGTGCCAGCAGCTTTACGGCAGGGGACAACACTGAAGCTTTCTTT. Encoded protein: CASSFTAGDNTEAFF.

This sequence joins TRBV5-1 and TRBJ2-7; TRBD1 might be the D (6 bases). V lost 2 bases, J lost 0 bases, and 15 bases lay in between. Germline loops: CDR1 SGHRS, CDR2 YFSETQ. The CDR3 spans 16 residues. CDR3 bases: TGCGCCAGCAGCTTTGACCGGGACATAGGCTCCTACGAGCAGTACTTC. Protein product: CASSFDRDIGSYEQYF.

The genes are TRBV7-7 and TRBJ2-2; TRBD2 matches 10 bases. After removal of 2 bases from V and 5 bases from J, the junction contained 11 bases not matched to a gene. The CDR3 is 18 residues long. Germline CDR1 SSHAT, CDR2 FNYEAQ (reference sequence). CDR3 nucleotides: TGTGCCAGCAGCTTAAGTATCGCTAGCGGGAGTGGAACCGGGGAGCTGTTTTTT. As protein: CASSLSIASGSGTGELFF.

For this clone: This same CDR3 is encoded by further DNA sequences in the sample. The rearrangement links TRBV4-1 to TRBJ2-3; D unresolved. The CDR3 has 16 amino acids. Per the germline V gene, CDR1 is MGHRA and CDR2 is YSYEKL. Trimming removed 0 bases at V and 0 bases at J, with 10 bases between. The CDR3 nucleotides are TGCGCCAGCAGCCAAGATCGAGGCAGGAGCACAGATACGCAGTATTTT. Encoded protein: CASSQDRGRSTDTQYF.

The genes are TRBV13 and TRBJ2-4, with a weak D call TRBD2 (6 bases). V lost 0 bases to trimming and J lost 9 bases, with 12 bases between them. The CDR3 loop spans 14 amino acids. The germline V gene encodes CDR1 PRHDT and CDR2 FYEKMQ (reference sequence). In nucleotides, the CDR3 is TGTGCCAGCAGCTTAGGCCAGGGAGGCGTCATTCAGTACTTC. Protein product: CASSLGQGGVIQYF.

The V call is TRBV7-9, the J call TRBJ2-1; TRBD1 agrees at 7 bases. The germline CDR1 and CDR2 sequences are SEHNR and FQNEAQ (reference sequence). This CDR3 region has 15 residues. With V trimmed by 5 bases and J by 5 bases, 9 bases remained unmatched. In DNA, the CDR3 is TGTGCCAGCAGCGGACGACAGGGAGTCGACAATGAGCAGTTCTTC. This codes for CASSGRQGVDNEQFF.

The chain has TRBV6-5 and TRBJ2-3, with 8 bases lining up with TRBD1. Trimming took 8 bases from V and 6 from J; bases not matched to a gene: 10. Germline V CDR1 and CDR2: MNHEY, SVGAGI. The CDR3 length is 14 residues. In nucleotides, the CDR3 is TGTGCCAGCCGATCCGGGACAGGCTCGGATACGCAGTATTTT. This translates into CASRSGTGSDTQYF.

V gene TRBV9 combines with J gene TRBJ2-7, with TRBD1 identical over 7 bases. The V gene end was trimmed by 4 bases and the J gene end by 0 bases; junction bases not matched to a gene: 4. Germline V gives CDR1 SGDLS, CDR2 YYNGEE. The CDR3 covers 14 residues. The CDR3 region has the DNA TGTGCCAGCAGCTTCTGGGACAGCTCCTACGAGCAGTACTTC. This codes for CASSFWDSSYEQYF.

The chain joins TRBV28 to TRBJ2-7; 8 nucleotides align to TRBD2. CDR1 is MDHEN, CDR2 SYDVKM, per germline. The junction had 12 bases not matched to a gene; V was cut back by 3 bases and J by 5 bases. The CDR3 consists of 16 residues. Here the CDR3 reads CASSLTLSGSFDEQYF. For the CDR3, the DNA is TGTGCCAGCAGTTTGACCCTAAGCGGGAGCTTCGACGAGCAGTACTTC.

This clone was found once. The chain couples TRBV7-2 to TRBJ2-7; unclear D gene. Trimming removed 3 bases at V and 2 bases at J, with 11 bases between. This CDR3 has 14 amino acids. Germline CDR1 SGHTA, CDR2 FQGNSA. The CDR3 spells CASSFPRAPYEQYF. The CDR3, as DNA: TGTGCCAGCAGCTTTCCTAGGGCCCCCTACGAGCAGTACTTC. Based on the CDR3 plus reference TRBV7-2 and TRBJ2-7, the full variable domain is GAGVSQSPSNKVTEKGKDVELRCDPISGHTALYWYRQSLGQGLEFLIYFQGNSAPDKSGLPSDRFSAERTGGSVSTLTIQRTQQEDSAVYLCASSFPRAPYEQYFGPGTRLTVT.

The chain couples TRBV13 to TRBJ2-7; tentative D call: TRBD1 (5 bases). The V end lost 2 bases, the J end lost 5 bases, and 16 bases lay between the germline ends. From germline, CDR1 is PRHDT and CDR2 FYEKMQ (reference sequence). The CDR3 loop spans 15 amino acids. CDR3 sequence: CASSLWSQGVDEQYF. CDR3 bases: TGTGCCAGCAGCTTATGGAGTCAGGGTGTTGACGAGCAGTACTTC.

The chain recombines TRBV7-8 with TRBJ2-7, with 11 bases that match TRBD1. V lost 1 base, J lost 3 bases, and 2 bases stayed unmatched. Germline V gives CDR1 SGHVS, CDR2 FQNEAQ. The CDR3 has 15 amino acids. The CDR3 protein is CASSLEGQGVYEQYF. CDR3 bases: TGTGCCAGCAGCTTAGAGGGACAGGGGGTCTACGAGCAGTACTTC.

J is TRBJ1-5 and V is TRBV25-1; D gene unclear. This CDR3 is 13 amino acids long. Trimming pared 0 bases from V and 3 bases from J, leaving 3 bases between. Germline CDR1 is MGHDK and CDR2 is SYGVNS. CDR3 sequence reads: CASSEYANQPQHF. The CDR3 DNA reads TGTGCCAGCAGTGAATACGCCAATCAGCCCCAGCATTTT.

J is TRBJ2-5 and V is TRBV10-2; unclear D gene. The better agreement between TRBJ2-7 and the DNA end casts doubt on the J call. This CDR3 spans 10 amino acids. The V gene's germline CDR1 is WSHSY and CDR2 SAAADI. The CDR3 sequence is CASESDEQYF. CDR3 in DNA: TGCGCCAGCGAGAGCGACGAGCAGTACTTC.